A single sample gave rise to the 9 T cell receptor beta chains below, sequenced in a study of cytomegalovirus exposure and HLA in healthy donors. TCRdb's table, derived via immunoSEQ multiplex PCR, lists solely in-frame clones and lacks some. The top ten clones hold about 22% of a sample with some 150,000 clones, about 86% of them seen once. What was sequenced was PBMCs. All receptors come from a man aged 18 to 30 in good health and CMV-seropositive.

The CDR3 DNA sequence: TGTGCCAGCAGTTACTCATCCAGGGGTTCCTACGAGCAGTACTTC. Translating it yields CASSYSSRGSYEQYF. The rearrangement links TRBV6-5 to TRBJ2-7; D possibly corresponds to TRBD1 (6 bases). The CDR3 has 15 residues. V lost 0 bases and J 1 base, leaving 10 bases between the germline ends. Germline V CDR1 and CDR2: MNHEY, SVGAGI.

The chain carries TRBV19 and TRBJ2-1, with D possibly TRBD2 on 5 matching bases. V was clipped by 6 bases and J by 7 bases, with 19 bases between them. The CDR3 covers 15 residues. Germline V gene sequence: CDR1 LNHDA, CDR2 SQIVND (reference sequence). The CDR3 is CASSPAERARNEQFF. DNA of the CDR3: TGTGCCAGTAGCCCCGCCGAGAGGGCCCGAAATGAGCAGTTCTTC.

This sequence joins TRBV2 and TRBJ2-4; 13 nucleotides line up with TRBD2. Germline CDR1 and CDR2: SNHLY and FYNNEI. This CDR3 has 20 amino acids. Trimming cost V 5 bases and J 6 bases; bases outside gene matches: 19. CDR3 in DNA: TGTGCCAGCAGTTCGACTAGCGGGAGGACTATTACGGACCGCGGAAACATTCAGTACTTC. Translating it yields CASSSTSGRTITDRGNIQYF.

V gene TRBV28 combines with J gene TRBJ1-3; D possibly corresponds to TRBD1 (6 bases). The germline gives CDR1 MDHEN, CDR2 SYDVKM. V was shortened by 7 bases and J by 0 bases, with 10 bases between the two germline ends. The CDR3 spans 14 residues. The CDR3 DNA follows: TGTGCCAGCACCGGGACATCCTCTGGAAACACCATATATTTT. The encoded protein is CASTGTSSGNTIYF.

The rearrangement joins TRBV5-1 to TRBJ1-4; 8 bases fit TRBD1. Germline CDR1 SGHRS, CDR2 YFSETQ. The CDR3 is 15 residues long. V trimming: 4 bases; J trimming: 7 bases; junction bases outside the gene matches: 9. Written as DNA, the CDR3 is TGCGCCAGCAGCCCCGGACAGGGAGGAGGTGAAAAACTGTTTTTT. Translated: CASSPGQGGGEKLFF.

V usage is TRBV7-9 and J usage is TRBJ2-7; 8 bases line up with TRBD2. The J segment lost 5 bases and the V segment lost 1 base, leaving 7 bases of the junction unmatched. The CDR3 length is 15 residues. Germline V gene data show CDR1 as SEHNR and CDR2 as FQNEAQ (reference sequence). CDR3 bases: TGTGCCAGCAGCTTAGTAGGGGCGGGGGGCAACGAGCAGTACTTC. It codes for CASSLVGAGGNEQYF. Supplemented by reference TRBV7-9 and TRBJ2-7, the full variable domain reads DTGVSQNPRHKITKRGQNVTFRCDPISEHNRLYWYRQTLGQGPEFLTYFQNEAQLEKSRLLSDRFSAERPKGSFSTLEIQRTEQGDSAMYLCASSLVGAGGNEQYFGPGTRLTVT.

The chain carries TRBV14 and TRBJ2-5; 8 nucleotides line up with TRBD2. This CDR3 contains 16 residues. CDR1 is SGHDN, CDR2 FVKESK, per germline. J lost 2 bases, V lost 4 bases, and 9 bases had no gene match. The CDR3 loop reads CASSPREGGVQETQYF. The CDR3 nucleotides read TGTGCCAGCAGCCCCCGGGAGGGGGGAGTACAAGAGACCCAGTACTTC. Full variable domain (remainder filled in from reference TRBV14 and TRBJ2-5): EAGVTQFPSHSVIEKGQTVTLRCDPISGHDNLYWYRRVMGKEIKFLLHFVKESKQDESGMPNNRFLAERTGGTYSTLKVQPAELEDSGVYFCASSPREGGVQETQYFGPGTRLLVL.

The chain combines TRBV7-9 with TRBJ2-1; 12 nucleotides line up with TRBD2. Germline V lookup: CDR1 SEHNR, CDR2 FQNEAQ (reference sequence). V was pared by 7 bases and J by 4 bases, with 2 bases of the junction left unmatched. This CDR3 has 14 amino acids. Here the CDR3 reads CASTGLAGYNEQFF. Here the CDR3 DNA reads TGTGCCAGCACCGGACTAGCGGGATACAATGAGCAGTTCTTC.

The chain recombines TRBV7-9 with TRBJ1-2, with D perhaps matching TRBD1 (6 bases). V was shortened by 5 bases and J by 6 bases, with 16 bases between the two germline ends. CDR1 is SEHNR, CDR2 FQNEAQ, per germline (reference sequence). This CDR3 contains 14 residues. The CDR3 region is CASSPGGGGDGYTF. The CDR3 DNA sequence: TGTGCCAGCAGCCCGGGAGGAGGGGGAGATGGCTACACCTTC.